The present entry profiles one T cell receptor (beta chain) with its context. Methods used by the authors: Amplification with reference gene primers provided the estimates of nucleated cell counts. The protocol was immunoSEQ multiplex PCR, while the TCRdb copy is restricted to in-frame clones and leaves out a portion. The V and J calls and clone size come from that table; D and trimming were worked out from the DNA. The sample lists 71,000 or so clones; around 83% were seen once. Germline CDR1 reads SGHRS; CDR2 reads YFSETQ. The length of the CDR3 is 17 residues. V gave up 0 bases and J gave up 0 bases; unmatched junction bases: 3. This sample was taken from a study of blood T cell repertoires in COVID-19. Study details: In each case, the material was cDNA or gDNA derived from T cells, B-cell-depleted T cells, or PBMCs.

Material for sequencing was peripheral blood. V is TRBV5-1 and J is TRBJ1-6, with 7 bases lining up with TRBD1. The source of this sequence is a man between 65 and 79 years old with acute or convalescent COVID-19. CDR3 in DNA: TGCGCCAGCAGCTTGGGCAGGGGGAGCTCCTATAATTCACCCCTCCACTTT. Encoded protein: CASSLGRGSSYNSPLHF.